Below, one T cell receptor (beta chain) is given with its context. No antigen is known for it. The sample belongs to a study of CD8+ T cells in alopecia areata. Trimming cost V 5 bases and J 1 base, with 17 bases left between them. CDR1 is SGHVS and CDR2 is FQNEAQ in the germline V gene. CDR3 length: 16 residues. Following extraction, RNA underwent reverse transcription to cDNA, which served as the sequencing template. Libraries were prepared by immunoSEQ multiplex PCR; TCRdb keeps only in-frame clonotypes and omits some of them. Of about 250,000 clones listed, roughly 60% are singletons. Study outcomes and limitations: Scalp clonality and expanded CD8+ clones among the top 100 showed significant decreases with tofacitinib.

The treatment is: oral pan-JAK inhibitor, 5-10 mg twice daily. Sample: CD4+ T cells sorted from blood, taken around week 54, from a patient treated with tofacitinib. The chain uses TRBV7-8 and TRBJ1-1; TRBD1 is a possible D gene (5 bases). The TCR sequence derives from a human donor with alopecia areata. CDR3 residues: CASSPWTSSGNTEAFF. CDR3 in DNA: TGTGCCAGCAGCCCGTGGACATCCTCTGGGAACACTGAAGCTTTCTTT. Full variable domain (outside the CDR3, taken from reference TRBV7-8 and TRBJ1-1): GAGVSQSPRYKVAKRGQDVALRCDPISGHVSLFWYQQALGQGPEFLTYFQNEAQLDKSGLPSDRFFAERPEGSVSTLKIQRTQQEDSAVYLCASSPWTSSGNTEAFFGQGTRLTVV.